Each of the 20 T cell receptor beta chains below was sequenced from the same sample in a study of prognosis after radiotherapy for stage I lung cancer. The study amplified the TCR beta CDR3 region from genomic DNA. This amplification was carried out by two rounds of multiplex PCR. First-round PCR, the initial amplification, used primers specific to each TRBV and TRBJ gene. TCRdb re-analysed the multiplex PCR reads in MiXCR, keeping a single row per CDR3 protein. The sample has 30,000 to 40,000 distinct CDR3 sequences; less than 40% are singletons. The sequencing here drew on PBMCs, taken before or after stereotactic body radiation therapy (not recorded which). Receptors originate from a donor of 50 years or more with non-small cell lung cancer.

The chain recombines TRBV19 with TRBJ2-2, with 9 bases identical to TRBD2. CDR1 is LNHDA, CDR2 SQIVND, per germline (reference sequence). The V gene end was trimmed by 10 bases and the J gene end by 6 bases; junction bases not matched to a gene: 15. This CDR3 contains 16 residues. Here the CDR3 DNA reads TGTGCCACTGGGGGAGCGGGGGGAGTTCACCCCGGGGAGCTGTTTTTT. Protein: CATGGAGGVHPGELFF.

V is TRBV6-1 and J is TRBJ2-1; 7 nucleotides agree with TRBD1. Trimming at V came to 8 bases and at J to 3 bases, leaving 4 bases not matched to a gene. The length of the CDR3 is 13 residues. Looked up from germline, CDR1 is MNHNS and CDR2 is SASEGT. The CDR3 DNA reads as TGTGCCAGCTCCGGGACAGACTACAATGAGCAGTTCTTC. Encoded protein: CASSGTDYNEQFF.

For this clonotype: This may stem from a read error, because a much larger clone lies one nucleotide away. The chain joins TRBV20-1 to TRBJ1-4; unclear D gene. CDR3 size: 14 residues. Per germline, CDR1 DFQATT and CDR2 SNEGSKA (reference sequence). Trimming pared 5 bases from V and 4 bases from J, leaving 14 bases between. CDR3: CSAGIVGNNEKLFF. Written as DNA, the CDR3 is TGCAGTGCTGGGATTGTAGGAAATAATGAAAAACTGTTTTTT.

Concerning this clonotype itself: One end of the junction is discordant with germline, which a read error may explain. V gene TRBV2 combines with J gene TRBJ1-2, with D unresolved. Looked up from germline, CDR1 is SNHLY and CDR2 is FYNNEI. The CDR3 has 14 amino acids. The CDR3 loop is CASVSTPLVDGYIF. DNA of the CDR3: TGTGCCAGCGTGAGTACACCCTTGGTTGATGGCTACATCTTC.

This clonotype was seen repeatedly, ten times or more. The chain employs TRBV12-3 or TRBV12-4 and TRBJ2-2, with D perhaps matching TRBD1 or TRBD2 (5 bases each). The CDR3 runs 13 residues. Trimming took off 2 bases at V and 6 bases at J, with 7 bases between the two ends. CDR3 bases: TGTGCCAGCAGTTTACGGGGCCCCGGGGAGCTGTTTTTT. Its protein product is CASSLRGPGELFF.

This clonotype was seen at least ten times. This chain uses TRBV7-2 with TRBJ2-3; D may be TRBD2 (7 bases). CDR1 and CDR2 (germline): SGHTA, FQGNSA. V lost 5 bases and J lost 2, with 14 bases in between. This CDR3 comprises 15 residues. The CDR3 spells CASSLGGLDTDTQYF. CDR3 bases: TGTGCCAGCAGCCTGGGGGGGCTAGACACAGATACGCAGTATTTT.

Regarding this clonotype: This may arise from a read error, as a much more abundant clone is one base away. V and J are TRBV6-2 or TRBV6-3 and TRBJ2-1; the match to TRBD2 covers 10 bases. The V segment lost 8 bases and the J segment 13 bases; nucleotides outside the gene matches: 11. This CDR3 has 13 residues. The germline CDR1 and CDR2 sequences are MNHEY and SVGEGT. Here the CDR3 DNA reads TGTGCCAGCGGCAGCGGGGGGGAAGAGACCCAGTTCTTC. It encodes CASGSGGEETQFF.

This clonotype was detected ten times or more. This chain connects TRBV3-1 to TRBJ2-1; D is ambiguous. Trimming stripped 4 bases from V and 4 bases from J, with 11 bases between. CDR1 is LGHDT, CDR2 YNNKEL, per germline (reference sequence). The CDR3 runs to 14 residues. The CDR3 reads CASSPHGTYNEQFF. CDR3 DNA: TGTGCCAGCAGCCCCCACGGAACGTACAATGAGCAGTTCTTC.

This clonotype has a count of ten or more. V usage is TRBV9 and J usage is TRBJ1-1; D is possibly TRBD1 (6 bases). The CDR3 contains 14 residues. Trimming removed 2 bases at V and 12 bases at J, with 20 bases between. CDR1 is SGDLS, CDR2 YYNGEE, per germline. The CDR3 spells CASSVSWDTGTPFF. DNA for the CDR3: TGTGCCAGCAGCGTCAGTTGGGACACTGGCACCCCTTTCTTT.

This chain joins TRBV2 and TRBJ2-2; 9 bases are shared with TRBD1. With V trimmed by 4 bases and J by 7 bases, 7 bases remained unmatched. CDR1 SNHLY and CDR2 FYNNEI come from the germline V gene. The CDR3 spans 15 residues. CDR3 protein: CASSGGDRAFGELFF. The DNA of the CDR3 is TGTGCCAGCAGTGGGGGGGACAGGGCTTTCGGGGAGCTGTTTTTT.

This clonotype has ten or more counts. This chain joins TRBV6-5 and TRBJ1-3; D is uncertain. V lost 0 bases to trimming and J lost 4 bases, with 13 bases between them. CDR3 size: 16 residues. Germline CDR1 reads MNHEY; CDR2 reads SVGAGI. CDR3 nucleotide sequence: TGTGCCAGCAGTTACTCGATGGCTCTGGCCGGAAACACCATATATTTT. This translates into CASSYSMALAGNTIYF.

As for this clonotype: A read error may account for a junction end that differs from germline. The chain joins TRBV6-1 to TRBJ1-5; D call uncertain. Germline values: CDR1 MNHNS, CDR2 SASEGT. The CDR3 length is 14 residues. The CDR3 region has the DNA TGTGCAAGCAGTGCACCAGCTTACAATCAGCCCCAGCATTTT. Translation: CASSAPAYNQPQHF.

Concerning this clonotype itself: This likely came from a read error, as a far larger clone is one base away. The chain is built from TRBV12-3 or TRBV12-4 and TRBJ1-2, with 9 bases lining up with TRBD1. The junction had 6 bases not matched to a gene; V was cut back by 7 bases and J by 6 bases. There are 13 residues in the CDR3. Here the CDR3 DNA reads TGTGCCAGCATTTACGGGACAGGGAATGGCTACACCTTC. Encoded protein: CASIYGTGNGYTF.

This clonotype was observed many times. The genes are TRBV6-5 and TRBJ1-2, with 10 bases identical to TRBD1. CDR3 size: 17 residues. After removal of 0 bases from V and 7 bases from J, the junction contained 11 bases not matched to a gene. Germline CDR1 reads MNHEY; CDR2 reads SVGAGI. CDR3 region: CASSYSRTGQGLTGYTF. CDR3 in DNA: TGTGCCAGCAGTTACTCGAGAACGGGACAGGGGCTTACTGGCTACACCTTC.

This clonotype was observed many times. This chain links TRBV5-1 with TRBJ2-7; D not certain. The ends were cut back, 4 bases at V and 2 bases at J, with 19 bases in the middle. CDR3 length: 16 residues. CDR1 and CDR2 (germline): SGHRS, YFSETQ. The DNA for the CDR3 is TGCGCCAGCAGCCCTTCAGAATCGCCTGTCCCCTACGAGCAGTACTTC. Translation gives CASSPSESPVPYEQYF.

There are many counts of this clonotype. This sequence joins TRBV30 and TRBJ2-4, with TRBD1 matching over 7 bases. Germline-derived CDR1 and CDR2 are GTSNPN and SVGIG (reference sequence). This CDR3 is built from 11 residues. V trimming: 5 bases; J trimming: 15 bases; junction bases outside the gene matches: 10. In DNA, the CDR3 is TGTGCCTGGTCGACAGGGTCCACTCGGTACTTC. Translating it yields CAWSTGSTRYF. Full variable domain (rest looked up from reference TRBV30 and TRBJ2-4): SQTIHQWPATLVQPVGSPLSLECTVEGTSNPNLYWYRQAAGRGLQLLFYSVGIGQISSEVPQNLSASRPQDRQFILSSKKLLLSDSGFYLCAWSTGSTRYFGAGTRLSVL.

This clonotype was recorded many times. The rearrangement links TRBV5-1 to TRBJ2-5, with 12 bases identical to TRBD2. The germline V gene has CDR1 SGHRS and CDR2 YFSETQ. The CDR3 extends over 14 amino acids. Unmatched junction bases numbered 0, after V lost 5 bases and J lost 1 base. CDR3 sequence (DNA): TGCGCCAGCAGGACTAGCGGGAGCCAAGAGACCCAGTACTTC. This encodes CASRTSGSQETQYF.

This clonotype showed up many times. The V call is TRBV7-9, the J call TRBJ2-5; TRBD2 agrees at 10 bases. Germline CDR1 and CDR2: SEHNR and FQNEAQ (reference sequence). The CDR3 length is 13 residues. With 7 bases clipped from V and 5 bases from J, the junction kept 4 bases outside the gene matches. The CDR3 nucleotides are TGTGCCAGCAAAAGCGGGGGGGGTGAGACCCAGTACTTC. This translates into CASKSGGGETQYF.

This clonotype was seen ten or more times. The V call is TRBV27, the J call TRBJ2-4, with D tentatively TRBD1 or TRBD2 (5 bases each). In germline, CDR1 is MNHEY, CDR2 SMNVEV (reference sequence). The CDR3 is 15 residues long. Trimming took 5 bases from V and 4 from J, leaving 15 bases between them. The CDR3 nucleotides read TGTGCCAGCAGTCCCCGGGGCCTGCTAAAAAACATTCAGTACTTC. It encodes CASSPRGLLKNIQYF.

The table lists this clonotype with a few counts. In this CDR3 the conserved last residue, phenylalanine or tryptophan, is missing, so a read error is likely. This chain uses TRBV4-2 with TRBJ2-7, with 7 bases matching TRBD1. This CDR3 has 15 residues. Germline V gene lookup returns CDR1 LGHNA and CDR2 YNFKEQ. The CDR3 region has the DNA TGTGCCAGCAGACAAGGAGAGGGACAGACCTACGAGCAGTACTTA. This gives the protein CASRQGEGQTYEQYL.